The rows below give T cell receptor beta chains drawn from one sample of a study of blood T cell repertoires in COVID-19. Sequenced by immunoSEQ multiplex PCR; TCRdb stores in-frame clones only, minus some. The sample comprises 280,000 or so clones, roughly 85% of which are singletons, and 2% to 3% rests with the top ten. Material for sequencing was PBMCs or T cells enriched from blood (not recorded which). These receptors were taken from a woman between 50 and 59 years old who had recovered from COVID-19. CDR3s include the opening cysteine and the closing phenylalanine or tryptophan. The D gene is left open where the match is weak. Clone size is shown for a subset of rows, as once, few, many or a class of expanded clone.

>.|TRBD1|TRBJ2-1|TRBV4-1
CASSQKLQGAANEQFF
TGCGCCAGCAGCCAAAAACTACAGGGGGCGGCCAATGAGCAGTTCTTC
>once|.|TRBJ1-1|TRBV29-1
CSVEGGVTEAFF
TGCAGCGTTGAGGGGGGAGTGACTGAAGCTTTCTTT
>.|TRBD1|TRBJ2-1|TRBV12-5
CASGPSSGGSYNEQFF
TGTGCTAGTGGCCCCTCATCAGGGGGCAGCTACAATGAGCAGTTCTTC
>once|.|TRBJ1-2|TRBV6-6
CASISGDYGYTF
TGTGCCAGCATTTCCGGGGATTATGGCTACACCTTC
>.|.|TRBJ2-1|TRBV18
CASSPTESSYNEQFF
TGTGCCAGCTCGCCAACAGAGAGCTCCTACAATGAGCAGTTCTTC
>.|TRBD1|TRBJ2-7|TRBV3-1/TRBV3-2
CASSPNPDRDSYEQYF
TGTGCCAGCAGCCCAAACCCGGACAGGGACTCCTACGAGCAGTACTTC
>few|TRBD1|TRBJ1-1|TRBV28
CASSPFEGASTEAFF
TGTGCCAGCAGTCCCTTCGAGGGGGCAAGCACTGAAGCTTTCTTT
>.|TRBD1|TRBJ1-6|TRBV9
CASSPGQGKDSPLHF
TGTGCCAGCAGCCCGGGACAGGGGAAGGATTCACCCCTCCACTTT
>.|.|TRBJ2-6|TRBV19
CASSPDRSGANVLTF
TGTGCCAGTAGTCCCGACAGGTCTGGGGCCAACGTCCTGACTTTC
>once|.|TRBJ2-2|TRBV5-1
CASSLAAGNTGELFF
TGCGCCAGCAGCTTGGCCGCAGGAAACACCGGGGAGCTGTTTTTT
>.|.|TRBJ1-3|TRBV7-2
CASSSRMAGLGNTIYF
TGTGCCAGCAGCTCAAGAATGGCGGGGTTGGGAAACACCATATATTTT
>once|TRBD1|TRBJ1-5|TRBV5-1
CASSMVGGDQPQHF
TGCGCCAGCAGCATGGTAGGGGGCGATCAGCCCCAGCATTTT
>.|.|TRBJ1-1|TRBV4-2
CASSQDRWGYTEAFF
TGTGCCAGCAGCCAAGACAGATGGGGCTACACTGAAGCTTTCTTT
>.|.|TRBJ2-5|TRBV7-2
CASSLARGGETQYF
TGTGCCAGCAGCTTAGCGAGAGGGGGAGAGACCCAGTACTTC
>.|.|TRBJ2-5|TRBV15
CATSRQGPTTETQYF
TGTGCCACCAGCAGACAGGGGCCCACCACAGAGACCCAGTACTTC
>.|TRBD1|TRBJ2-6|TRBV18
CASSPTGTGGPLGGANVLTF
TGTGCCAGCTCACCAACGGGGACAGGGGGCCCACTCGGTGGGGCCAACGTCCTGACTTTC
>.|.|TRBJ1-2|TRBV9
CASSVFTGPNYGYTF
TGTGCCAGCAGCGTATTTACAGGGCCCAACTATGGCTACACCTTC
>.|.|TRBJ2-7|TRBV4-2
CASSQDRYEQYF
TGTGCCAGCAGCCAAGATCGCTACGAGCAGTACTTC
>.|.|TRBJ1-1|TRBV6-2/TRBV6-3
CASSYSITRDEAFF
TGTGCCAGCAGTTACTCGATAACACGGGATGAAGCTTTCTTT
>once|TRBD1|TRBJ1-1|TRBV13
CASSWGDRNTEAFF
TGTGCCAGCAGCTGGGGGGACAGGAACACTGAAGCTTTCTTT
>.|TRBD2|TRBJ2-5|TRBV7-9
CASSLAIGTSQETQYF
TGTGCCAGCAGCTTAGCGATCGGGACTAGCCAAGAGACCCAGTACTTC
>.|TRBD1|TRBJ1-6|TRBV3-1/TRBV3-2
CASSQGQGARSPLHF
TGTGCCAGCAGCCAAGGACAGGGGGCTCGATCACCCCTCCACTTT
>.|.|TRBJ1-3|TRBV28
CASLNGAGNTIYF
TGTGCCAGCCTTAACGGAGCTGGAAACACCATATATTTT
>.|.|TRBJ2-7|TRBV6-5
CASSSYGALSSYEQYF
TGTGCCAGCAGTTCCTATGGGGCGCTTAGCTCCTACGAGCAGTACTTC
>.|TRBD1|TRBJ1-2|TRBV7-6
CASSLAPGQLNGYTF
TGTGCCAGCAGCTTAGCACCGGGACAGTTAAATGGCTACACCTTC
>.|.|TRBJ1-2|TRBV2
CASSERQTYYGYTF
TGTGCCAGCAGTGAACGACAGACCTACTATGGCTACACCTTC
>.|TRBD1|TRBJ1-2|TRBV7-3
CASSLNSQGAGYGYTF
TGTGCCAGCAGCTTAAATTCGCAGGGGGCAGGATATGGCTACACCTTC
>.|TRBD1|TRBJ1-3|TRBV28
CASSLRQGARNTIYF
TGTGCCAGCAGTTTAAGGCAGGGGGCTCGAAACACCATATATTTT
>.|.|TRBJ1-5|TRBV19
CASSISGGGNQPQHF
TGTGCCAGTAGTATTTCTGGGGGCGGCAATCAGCCCCAGCATTTT
>.|TRBD1|TRBJ2-7|TRBV4-3
CASSQDQGGSEQYF
TGCGCCAGCAGCCAAGATCAAGGGGGCTCCGAGCAGTACTTC
>.|.|TRBJ1-1|TRBV19
CASSIGGPRTEAFF
TGTGCCAGTAGTATAGGGGGCCCTAGGACTGAAGCTTTCTTT
>.|TRBD1|TRBJ1-4|TRBV20-1
CSASAGGGEKLFF
TGCAGTGCTAGTGCAGGGGGAGGTGAAAAACTGTTTTTT
>.|.|TRBJ1-1|TRBV5-5
CASSLYAGMGSNTEAFF
TGTGCCAGCAGCTTGTATGCAGGGATGGGTTCAAACACTGAAGCTTTCTTT
>few|.|TRBJ1-5|TRBV3-1/TRBV3-2
CASSQELGRPQPQHF
TGTGCCAGCAGCCAAGAGTTGGGGCGACCTCAGCCCCAGCATTTT
>.|.|TRBJ2-3|TRBV2
CASSEMREADTQYF
TGTGCCAGCAGTGAGATGCGGGAAGCAGATACGCAGTATTTT
>.|.|TRBJ2-6|TRBV30
CAWRRAGEVPVLTF
TGTGCCTGGAGGAGGGCAGGGGAAGTTCCCGTCCTGACTTTC
>.|.|TRBJ2-3|TRBV19
CASSLSGTDTQYF
TGTGCCAGTAGTTTATCGGGGACAGATACGCAGTATTTT
>.|.|TRBJ1-3|TRBV5-1
CASSLGQTGNTIYF
TGCGCCAGCAGCTTAGGACAGACTGGAAACACCATATATTTT
>.|.|TRBJ1-1|TRBV18
CASSPQPSHRATEAFF
TGTGCCAGCTCACCGCAGCCCTCCCACAGGGCAACTGAAGCTTTCTTT
>.|TRBD2|TRBJ2-6|TRBV16
CASSQLRLAGASGANVLTF
TGTGCCAGCAGCCAATTACGGCTAGCGGGGGCCTCTGGGGCCAACGTCCTGACTTTC
>many|TRBD2|TRBJ2-3|TRBV3-1/TRBV3-2
CASSSLTSGGDTQYF
TGTGCCAGCAGCTCCCTGACTAGCGGGGGAGATACGCAGTATTTT